Detailed here is one TCR beta chain. The antigen remains unidentified. Naivety among CD8 cells was defined by CD45RO negativity and positive CCR7 selection, thereby excluding terminally differentiated effector memory CD45RA+ cells. Donors were healthy HIV-negative adults without recently reported acute infections or vaccinations. Germline values: CDR1 MGHRA, CDR2 YSYEKL. This CDR3 is built from 16 residues. J was trimmed by 6 bases and V by 0 bases; bases with no gene match: 5. The protocol was immunoSEQ multiplex PCR, while the TCRdb copy is restricted to in-frame clones and leaves out a portion. The table includes some 1,900,000 clones, less than 95% detected once. The data were taken from a study of shared clonotypes between healthy human individuals. Study-level background: For every donor, three CD4 naive, three CD4 memory, two CD8 naive and one CD8 memory plates were used.

General study results and limits: A generally larger estimated richness was seen in naive subsets than in memory subsets. A handful of donors showed sharing of approximately 5% of naive CD4 clonotypes.

J is TRBJ1-6 and V is TRBV4-1; 7 bases are shared with TRBD1. The clonotype originates from a man between 18 and 29 years old in good health. Source material: naive CD8+ T cells sorted from blood. The CDR3 nucleotides read TGCGCCAGCAGCCAAGAGCCAACAGGGGTTAATTCACCCCTCCACTTT. Its translation: CASSQEPTGVNSPLHF.